This paragraph covers one TCR beta chain sequence. This clonotype was counted ten times or more. The antigen this receptor binds is unknown. Qualities for individual bases were not recorded, and no much larger clone is one base off. This entry belongs to a study of CD8 T cells in ankylosing spondylitis (TCRdb year 2017). Study-level background: T cell receptor beta repertoires were profiled in healthy donors and ankylosing spondylitis patients so that disease-linked TCR variants could be found. The full study cohort was made up of about two dozen ankylosing spondylitis patients and 108 healthy donors. Samples of peripheral blood were taken, and for ankylosing spondylitis patients, synovial fluid was collected as well.

Overall study outcomes, separate from this receptor: Some of the motif variants had been reported before in the synovial fluid and blood of reactive arthritis patients, a finding that suggests common disease-initiation mechanisms. A TCR beta motif of fewer than 10 highly homologous amino acid variants appeared characteristic of blood from ankylosing spondylitis patients. According to the report, matched synovial fluid samples from ankylosing spondylitis patients were significantly enriched for the disease-linked clones. In peripheral blood, the disease-linked clones were found at relatively low frequencies and had a CD8+ phenotype.

The sequencing machine was an Illumina HiSeq 2500. Quantitative 5'-RACE with molecular barcodes was used to prepare TCR beta libraries. The original methods were these. A new computational method, built on a probabilistic model of VDJ rearrangement, was used to identify disease-linked TCR variants. Using fastp at Q25 and MiXCR, TCRdb reprocessed the public reads and kept productive beta chains. A single entry per CDR3 protein holds the most common genes and DNA from its merged rows. These V and J calls derive from TCRdb rather than the authors' analysis. The sample includes a few hundred thousand distinct CDR3 sequences, with about 11% observed a single time. Under 7% of the sample rests with the top ten. Input material: blood, either unsorted or a sorted T cell fraction (not recorded which). The clonotype comes from a male donor with ankylosing spondylitis or in good health (not recorded which).

This receptor carries the CDR3 CASRGRGWDTGELFF. In nucleotides, the sequence is TGTGCCAGCAGGGGACGGGGGTGGGACACCGGGGAGCTGTTTTTT. The chain is made from TRBV6-1 and TRBJ2-2, with TRBD2 tentatively as D gene (6 bases match). Reading the germline V gene gives CDR1 MNHNS and CDR2 SASEGT. The trim is 6 bases for V and 3 bases for J, with a gap of 14 bases between the germline ends. Measured from the cysteine to the phenylalanine, the CDR3 is 15 residues long. Kept here is only the CDR3 DNA, which spans 45 bases and is read in frame from base 1.